The 2 T cell receptor beta chains presented below share a single source sample, sequenced in a study of STAT5B mutations in CD4+ large granular lymphocyte leukemia. Here immunoSEQ multiplex PCR was the method, and the copy in TCRdb shows in-frame clones only, minus some. The sample holds some 40,000 clones, 84% seen once. The material sequenced was CD4+ T cells from blood buffy coats. The receptors here all came from a human donor in good health.

Only one count was recorded for this clone. The chain combines TRBV30 with TRBJ1-3, with D unclear. Germline CDR1 is GTSNPN and CDR2 is SVGIG (reference sequence). CDR3 length equals 14 residues. Trimming stripped 4 bases from V and 0 bases from J, with 10 bases between. CDR3 sequence reads: CAWKVVGSGNTIYF. The DNA for the CDR3 is TGTGCCTGGAAGGTTGTGGGCTCTGGAAACACCATATATTTT.

V usage is TRBV7-2 and J usage is TRBJ1-5; 7 bases agree with TRBD1. The V segment lost 5 bases and the J segment 2 bases; nucleotides outside the gene matches: 3. This CDR3 is 14 amino acids long. CDR1 is SGHTA, CDR2 FQGNSA, per germline. CDR3 in amino acids: CASSRQGGNQPQHF. Written as DNA, the CDR3 is TGTGCCAGCAGCCGACAGGGAGGCAATCAGCCCCAGCATTTT. Full variable domain (remainder filled in from reference TRBV7-2 and TRBJ1-5): GAGVSQSPSNKVTEKGKDVELRCDPISGHTALYWYRQSLGQGLEFLIYFQGNSAPDKSGLPSDRFSAERTGGSVSTLTIQRTQQEDSAVYLCASSRQGGNQPQHFGDGTRLSIL.